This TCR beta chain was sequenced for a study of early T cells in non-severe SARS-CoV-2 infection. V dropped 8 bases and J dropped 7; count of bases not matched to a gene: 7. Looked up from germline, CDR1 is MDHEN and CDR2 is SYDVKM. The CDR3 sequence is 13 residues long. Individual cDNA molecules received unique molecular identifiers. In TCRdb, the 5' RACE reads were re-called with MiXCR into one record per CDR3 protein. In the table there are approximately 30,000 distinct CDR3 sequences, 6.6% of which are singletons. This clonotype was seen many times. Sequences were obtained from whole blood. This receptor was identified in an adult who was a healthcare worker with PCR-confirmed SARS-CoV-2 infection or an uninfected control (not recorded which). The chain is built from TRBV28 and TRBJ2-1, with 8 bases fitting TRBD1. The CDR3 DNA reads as TGTGCCAGCCGGACAGGGCGAGGGAATGAGCAGTTCTTC. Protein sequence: CASRTGRGNEQFF.